This paragraph reports one T cell receptor (beta chain). Generated by immunoSEQ multiplex PCR, the TCRdb table keeps only in-frame clones and is missing some. Here the sample spans nearly 750,000 clones, just under 75% being singletons. This sample was taken from a study of shared clonotypes between healthy human individuals. Sequenced input: memory CD4+ T cells sorted from blood. Stated subset: CD45RA-negative fraction. This clonotype originated in a woman younger than 45 in good health.

In DNA form, the CDR3 reads TGTGCCAGCAGTTTCCGGGCTCAGAGGGGGGAGCAGTACTTC. Translation: CASSFRAQRGEQYF. V usage is TRBV27 and J usage is TRBJ2-7; possibly TRBD1 for D (6 bases). V lost 3 bases to trimming and J lost 7 bases, with 16 bases between them. The CDR3 length is 14 residues. Looked up from germline, CDR1 is MNHEY and CDR2 is SMNVEV (reference sequence).